This T cell receptor beta chain appears in the sequencing data of a study of regulatory T cells in long-lasting Graves disease. Looking at the study overall: Graves' patients who were just diagnosed had used antithyroid drugs for under 3 months.

The TCR beta library used iRepertoire HTBI primers with Arm-PCR amplification of CDR3. TCRdb re-called the multiplex PCR reads with MiXCR, one entry per CDR3 protein. Among 400,000 to 500,000 distinct CDR3 sequences listed, approximately 16% were seen once. Time point: newly diagnosed GD, antithyroid drugs for less than 3 months. PBMC-derived RNA was used for the TCR library. The same data also contributed to another study, on T cells in Graves' hyperthyroidism and ophthalmopathy.

The specimen comprised peripheral blood mononuclear cells (PBMCs), sampled at new diagnosis, from a patient treated with antithyroid drugs. The TCR originated in a woman aged 25 to 39 with Graves disease.

The CDR3 nucleotides are TGCGCCAGCAGCCATTCAGTGCTAGCGGGGGCTGAAGCTTTCTTT. It translates to CASSHSVLAGAEAFF. The chain combines TRBV4-3 with TRBJ1-1; tentatively, D is TRBD1 (5 bases). The CDR3 has 15 residues. V was cut by 3 bases and J by 6 bases, with 17 bases left in between. CDR1 is LGHNA and CDR2 is YSLEER in the germline V gene.